These 16 T cell receptor beta chains came from one sample sequenced in a study of glioma-infiltrating T cells after dendritic cell vaccination (dated by TCRdb to 2015 to 2016). The library was obtained by the immunoSEQ multiplex PCR assay. TCRdb stores this immuneACCESS table with in-frame sequences only. Part of the clones is absent; in the studies checked, under half of the shortfall reflects unresolved V genes, and no reason is known for the rest. The sample data list just over 95,000 clones, and about 79% of these were observed just once. The top ten constitute almost 6% of the sample. The material sequenced was blood, taken before dendritic cell vaccination. The source of these receptors is a human donor with glioblastoma.

The chain links TRBV19 to TRBJ1-2; 10 bases are shared with TRBD1. V dropped 6 bases and J dropped 6; count of bases not matched to a gene: 7. The germline gives CDR1 LNHDA, CDR2 SQIVND (reference sequence). The CDR3 loop spans 14 amino acids. CDR3 DNA sequence: TGTGCCAGTAGCAGACAGGGGGCGGGAGATGGCTACACCTTC. Translating gives CASSRQGAGDGYTF.

The chain uses TRBV19 and TRBJ2-3; 15 positions agree with TRBD2. CDR3 length: 20 amino acids. Losses at the gene ends were 5 bases for V and 2 bases for J; bases not matched to a gene: 14. Per germline, CDR1 LNHDA and CDR2 SQIVND (reference sequence). CDR3 amino acids: CASSPGLAGGQITHTDTQYF. In DNA form, the CDR3 reads TGTGCCAGTAGTCCGGGACTAGCGGGGGGCCAAATAACCCACACAGATACGCAGTATTTT. Variable domain in full (rest from reference TRBV19 and TRBJ2-3): DGGITQSPKYLFRKEGQNVTLSCEQNLNHDAMYWYRQDPGQGLRLIYYSQIVNDFQKGDIAEGYSVSREKKESFPLTVTSAQKNPTAFYLCASSPGLAGGQITHTDTQYFGPGTRLTVL.

This rearrangement joins TRBV2 to TRBJ2-5, with 9 nucleotides matching TRBD2. Looked up from germline, CDR1 is SNHLY and CDR2 is FYNNEI. CDR3 length: 17 amino acids. Trimming removed 0 bases from V and 5 bases from J; junction bases left unmatched: 10. The CDR3 here is CASSEAIAGEVDETQYF. The CDR3 bases are TGTGCCAGCAGTGAAGCGATAGCGGGAGAAGTTGACGAGACCCAGTACTTC.

The V gene is TRBV11-2, the J gene TRBJ1-5; D perhaps matches TRBD1 (5 bases). V dropped 5 bases and J dropped 6 bases, with 11 bases sitting between them. The CDR3 covers 13 residues. Germline values: CDR1 SGHAT, CDR2 FQNNGV. Written as DNA, the CDR3 is TGTGCCAGCAGCCCAGGGTTGGGTCAGCCCCAGCATTTT. This encodes CASSPGLGQPQHF.

The rearrangement links TRBV6-5 to TRBJ1-2; tentatively, D is TRBD1 (5 bases). V was clipped by 10 bases and J by 0 bases, with 9 bases between them. Looked up from germline, CDR1 is MNHEY and CDR2 is SVGAGI. The CDR3 is 12 residues long. The CDR3: CAILDTNYGYTF. CDR3 DNA sequence: TGTGCCATCCTGGACACTAACTATGGCTACACCTTC.

V usage is TRBV5-6 and J usage is TRBJ1-1; 10 bases align to TRBD1. The CDR3 totals 16 residues. The germline V gene encodes CDR1 SGHDT and CDR2 YYEEEE. J lost 1 base, V lost 4 bases, and 7 bases had no gene match. CDR3 loop: CASSAGTGVANTEAFF. The DNA for the CDR3 is TGTGCCAGCAGCGCCGGGACAGGGGTGGCGAACACTGAAGCTTTCTTT.

This clone showed up just a few times. J is TRBJ1-3 and V is TRBV13; 7 nucleotides match TRBD1. The CDR3 is 15 residues long. V dropped 4 bases and J dropped 5; count of bases not matched to a gene: 8. In germline, CDR1 is PRHDT, CDR2 FYEKMQ (reference sequence). The CDR3 loop reads CASSSGPGQRNTIYF. The DNA of the CDR3 is TGTGCCAGCAGCTCGGGCCCGGGACAGCGAAACACCATATATTTT.

The gene calls are TRBV29-1 and TRBJ2-1; the D gene is possibly TRBD1 (6 bases). The CDR3 sequence is 15 residues long. The V gene's germline CDR1 is SQVTM and CDR2 ANQGSEA. Trimming left V 5 bases short and J 2 bases short, with 16 bases between. The CDR3 protein is CSVTGPLRPYNEQFF. CDR3 DNA: TGCAGCGTTACAGGGCCCCTAAGGCCCTACAATGAGCAGTTCTTC.

V gene TRBV5-1 combines with J gene TRBJ2-7; 12 nucleotides align to TRBD2. The CDR3 length is 15 residues. The ends lost 4 bases at V and 7 bases at J; junction bases unmatched: 9. Germline V gene data show CDR1 as SGHRS and CDR2 as YFSETQ. The CDR3 protein is CASSPHLAGGLEQYF. CDR3 sequence (DNA): TGCGCCAGCAGCCCCCATCTAGCGGGGGGGCTTGAGCAGTACTTC.

This chain uses TRBV5-1 with TRBJ1-2, with 9 bases that match TRBD1. The CDR3 has 14 amino acids. Per germline, CDR1 SGHRS and CDR2 YFSETQ. V shed 5 bases and J 6 bases; nucleotides not matched to a gene: 8. In DNA form, the CDR3 reads TGCGCCAGCAGTCGGGACAGGGTTGGAAATGGCTACACCTTC. Its protein is CASSRDRVGNGYTF.

J is TRBJ2-3 and V is TRBV29-1, with unresolved D. In germline, CDR1 is SQVTM, CDR2 ANQGSEA. The CDR3 totals 14 residues. Trimming stripped 1 base from V and 8 bases from J, with 16 bases between. This CDR3 is CSVEGDFAPATQYF. CDR3 nucleotide sequence: TGCAGCGTTGAAGGAGATTTCGCGCCTGCTACGCAGTATTTT.

The genes are TRBV6-5 and TRBJ2-7; TRBD2 is a possible D gene (7 bases). The CDR3 runs 13 residues. Germline CDR1 and CDR2: MNHEY and SVGAGI. Trimming removed 7 bases from V and 4 bases from J, with 14 bases in between. This CDR3 is CASILRGGYEQYF. CDR3 coding DNA: TGTGCCAGCATCTTAAGGGGGGGTTACGAGCAGTACTTC.

In this sample, this clone turned up once. The V and J genes are TRBV2 and TRBJ1-2; no reliable D call. V shed 2 bases and J shed 1 base, with 8 bases lying between them. The CDR3 totals 14 residues. CDR1 is SNHLY, CDR2 FYNNEI, per germline. DNA for the CDR3: TGTGCCAGCAGTGAAACAATGGTTAACTATGGCTACACCTTC. Translated: CASSETMVNYGYTF.

This chain links TRBV27 with TRBJ1-4; 9 bases map to TRBD1. V lost 5 bases to trimming and J lost 4 bases; unmatched junction nucleotides: 5. Germline V CDR1 and CDR2: MNHEY, SMNVEV (reference sequence). This CDR3 contains 15 residues. The CDR3 spells CASSAQGAGNEKLFF. The CDR3 DNA reads as TGTGCCAGCAGTGCACAGGGGGCAGGTAATGAAAAACTGTTTTTT.

The CDR3 nucleotides read TGTGCCAGCAGCCTAGGGGGCCCCGGGGGAGATACGCAGTATTTT. This codes for CASSLGGPGGDTQYF. This chain connects TRBV5-8 to TRBJ2-3; D perhaps matches TRBD1 (7 bases). The CDR3 has 15 residues. Trimming pared 4 bases from V and 5 bases from J, leaving 17 bases between. The germline V gene encodes CDR1 SGHTS and CDR2 YDEGEE.

The chain is built from TRBV23-1 and TRBJ1-2; D unclear. TRBV23-1 is an ORF for which the function is uncertain. The CDR3 length is 17 residues. V was pared by 5 bases and J by 5 bases, with 24 bases between. The CDR3 region is CASSKNSRPKTQYGYTF. As DNA, the CDR3 is TGCGCCAGCAGTAAAAATAGCCGACCCAAAACTCAATATGGCTACACCTTC.